This T cell receptor beta chain was sequenced in a study of cytomegalovirus exposure and HLA in healthy donors. The primer mix had 60 Vbeta and 13 Jbeta primers. Using immunoSEQ multiplex PCR, the repertoire was profiled, and TCRdb retains in-frame clones only, with some absent. The sample has some 71,000 clones, around 76% seen once. V dropped 0 bases and J dropped 1; count of bases not matched to a gene: 5. The germline V gene has CDR1 LGHNA and CDR2 YSLEER. This CDR3 region has 17 residues. The V gene is TRBV4-3, the J gene TRBJ2-1; 8 bases agree with TRBD1. Sequencing input: PBMCs. The clonotype originates from a man between 18 and 35 years old in good health and CMV-seronegative. The CDR3: CASSQDQGARSYNEQFF. CDR3 nucleotides: TGCGCCAGCAGCCAAGATCAGGGGGCTAGGTCCTACAATGAGCAGTTCTTC.